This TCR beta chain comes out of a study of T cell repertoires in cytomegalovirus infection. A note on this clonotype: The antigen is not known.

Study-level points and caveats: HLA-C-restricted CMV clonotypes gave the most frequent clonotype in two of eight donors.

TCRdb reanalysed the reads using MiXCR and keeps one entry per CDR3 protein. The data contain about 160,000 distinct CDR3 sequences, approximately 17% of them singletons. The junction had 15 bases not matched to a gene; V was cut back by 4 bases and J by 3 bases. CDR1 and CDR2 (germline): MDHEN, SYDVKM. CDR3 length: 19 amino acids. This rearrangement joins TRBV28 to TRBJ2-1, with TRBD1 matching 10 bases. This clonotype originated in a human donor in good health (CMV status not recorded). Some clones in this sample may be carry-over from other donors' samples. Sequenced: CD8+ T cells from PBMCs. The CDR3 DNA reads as TGTGCCAGCAGTTCGGCCACGGGACAGGGGAGGTCTCGCTACAATGAGCAGTTCTTC. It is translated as CASSSATGQGRSRYNEQFF.